These T cell receptor beta chains were read from a single sample in a study of long-term antiretroviral therapy in people with HIV. The protocol was immunoSEQ multiplex PCR, while the TCRdb copy is restricted to in-frame clones and leaves out a portion. The table lists around 16,000 clones, 75% to 85% of them singletons. Material: unsorted PBMCs, obtained 2.1 years after starting antiretroviral therapy. These receptors were obtained from a man aged 40-49 years with HIV. Each CDR3 is given with its conserved first and last residue. The order of the fields is V gene, J gene, D gene, clone size, CDR3 DNA, CDR3 protein. D genes are given only for firm matches. Where a row states a size, it is once, few, many or the class of an expanded clone; other rows omit it.

v_call: TRBV5-8
j_call: TRBJ1-1
d_call: NA
clone_size: NA
cdr3_nt: TGTGCCAGCAGCCTGAGCGTTGAAGCTTTCTTT
cdr3_aa: CASSLSVEAFF

v_call: TRBV6-5
j_call: TRBJ1-1
d_call: NA
clone_size: NA
cdr3_nt: TGTGCCAGCAGCCGGATCGTGAACCCCCCTGAAGCTTTCTTT
cdr3_aa: CASSRIVNPPEAFF

v_call: TRBV4-1
j_call: TRBJ2-6
d_call: TRBD1
clone_size: NA
cdr3_nt: TGCGCCAGCAGCGGAGCAGACAGGGCTGGGGCCAACGTCCTGACTTTC
cdr3_aa: CASSGADRAGANVLTF

v_call: TRBV5-1
j_call: TRBJ2-1
d_call: TRBD2
clone_size: NA
cdr3_nt: TGCGCCAGCAGCTTCCTCACTAGCGGGGGCGGGAATGAGCAGTTCTTC
cdr3_aa: CASSFLTSGGGNEQFF

v_call: TRBV5-6
j_call: TRBJ2-1
d_call: NA
clone_size: NA
cdr3_nt: TGTGCCAGCAGCTTGGGTAGGGGCTTATGGGATGAGCAGTTCTTC
cdr3_aa: CASSLGRGLWDEQFF

v_call: TRBV6-1
j_call: TRBJ2-3
d_call: TRBD2
clone_size: NA
cdr3_nt: TGTGCCAGCAGTGAATTTGCTAGCGGGGGCACAGATACGCAGTATTTT
cdr3_aa: CASSEFASGGTDTQYF

v_call: TRBV7-9
j_call: TRBJ1-5
d_call: NA
clone_size: NA
cdr3_nt: TGTGCCAGCAGCTTGGGAGATAGTAGCAATCAGCCCCAGCATTTT
cdr3_aa: CASSLGDSSNQPQHF

v_call: TRBV29-1
j_call: TRBJ2-3
d_call: NA
clone_size: NA
cdr3_nt: TGCAGCGTTGCGGGTAGGGGCACAGATACGCAGTATTTT
cdr3_aa: CSVAGRGTDTQYF

v_call: TRBV5-6
j_call: TRBJ2-1
d_call: NA
clone_size: NA
cdr3_nt: TGTGCCAGCAGCTTGGGGAGTCAGGGCATCTCCTACAATGAGCAGTTCTTC
cdr3_aa: CASSLGSQGISYNEQFF

v_call: TRBV9
j_call: TRBJ1-1
d_call: NA
clone_size: NA
cdr3_nt: TGTGCCAGCAGCGTCGGGGTGGAGGACACTGAAGCTTTCTTT
cdr3_aa: CASSVGVEDTEAFF

v_call: TRBV27
j_call: TRBJ1-2
d_call: NA
clone_size: NA
cdr3_nt: TGTGCCAGCGGGAGCGGTACGGGGGGCTACACCTTC
cdr3_aa: CASGSGTGGYTF

v_call: TRBV28
j_call: TRBJ1-6
d_call: NA
clone_size: once
cdr3_nt: TGTGCCAGCAGACAGTACGGGACAAGAATCGAGCCCCTCCACTTT
cdr3_aa: CASRQYGTRIEPLHF

v_call: TRBV5-4
j_call: TRBJ2-1
d_call: TRBD1
clone_size: NA
cdr3_nt: TGTGCCAGCGCGACAGGGGGATTCTACAATGAGCAGTTCTTC
cdr3_aa: CASATGGFYNEQFF

v_call: TRBV2
j_call: TRBJ1-5
d_call: TRBD1
clone_size: few
cdr3_nt: TGTGCCAGCAGTCCGGGACAGTATCAGCCCCAGCATTTT
cdr3_aa: CASSPGQYQPQHF

v_call: TRBV27
j_call: TRBJ2-1
d_call: NA
clone_size: NA
cdr3_nt: TGTGCCAGCAGTTTATCGGGGGGGGCGAACAATGAGCAGTTCTTC
cdr3_aa: CASSLSGGANNEQFF

v_call: TRBV7-9
j_call: TRBJ1-2
d_call: NA
clone_size: NA
cdr3_nt: TGTGCCAGCAGCTTAGATGTCCCTCGGGGCTTC
cdr3_aa: CASSLDVPRGF

v_call: TRBV6-1
j_call: TRBJ1-5
d_call: TRBD1
clone_size: NA
cdr3_nt: TGTGCCAGCAGTGTGGCAGGGGGCGCGGTCAATCAGCCCCAGCATTTT
cdr3_aa: CASSVAGGAVNQPQHF

v_call: TRBV9
j_call: TRBJ2-2
d_call: TRBD2
clone_size: NA
cdr3_nt: TGTGCCAGCAGCGCCCCCGAACTAGCGGGGGACACCGGGGAGCTGTTTTTT
cdr3_aa: CASSAPELAGDTGELFF

v_call: TRBV19
j_call: TRBJ1-5
d_call: NA
clone_size: NA
cdr3_nt: TGTGCCAGTAGTCTTTGGGACAGCAATCAGCCCCAGCATTTT
cdr3_aa: CASSLWDSNQPQHF

v_call: TRBV10-3
j_call: TRBJ1-6
d_call: NA
clone_size: NA
cdr3_nt: TGTGCCATCAGTTTGGACACGGCCTATAATTCACCCCTCCACTTT
cdr3_aa: CAISLDTAYNSPLHF

v_call: TRBV20-1
j_call: TRBJ2-3
d_call: NA
clone_size: NA
cdr3_nt: TGCAGTGCTAGATCCTCAGATACGCAGTATTTT
cdr3_aa: CSARSSDTQYF

v_call: TRBV4-1
j_call: TRBJ1-2
d_call: TRBD1
clone_size: few
cdr3_nt: TGCGCCAGCAGCCAAGAACAGGGGATCCTGAACTATGGCTACACCTTC
cdr3_aa: CASSQEQGILNYGYTF

v_call: TRBV30
j_call: TRBJ1-4
d_call: NA
clone_size: once
cdr3_nt: TGTGCCTGGAGTGTTGTTGGGGGAACTAATGAAAAACTGTTTTTT
cdr3_aa: CAWSVVGGTNEKLFF

v_call: TRBV6-5
j_call: TRBJ2-1
d_call: NA
clone_size: NA
cdr3_nt: TGTGCCAGCAGTTACTCCTCGGGACGGAGCAATGAGCAGTTCTTC
cdr3_aa: CASSYSSGRSNEQFF

v_call: TRBV5-6
j_call: TRBJ2-2
d_call: NA
clone_size: NA
cdr3_nt: TGTGCCAGCAGCTTCCAAGGGGGATCCGGGGAGCTGTTTTTT
cdr3_aa: CASSFQGGSGELFF

v_call: TRBV29-1
j_call: TRBJ2-1
d_call: NA
clone_size: NA
cdr3_nt: TGCAGCTTTCAGGGACTCTACAATGAGCAGTTCTTC
cdr3_aa: CSFQGLYNEQFF

v_call: TRBV10-2
j_call: TRBJ2-6
d_call: TRBD1
clone_size: NA
cdr3_nt: TGCGCCAGCAGGGTGCGGACAGGGAGCTCTGGGGCCAACGTCCTGACTTTC
cdr3_aa: CASRVRTGSSGANVLTF

v_call: TRBV5-1
j_call: TRBJ1-1
d_call: TRBD1
clone_size: NA
cdr3_nt: TGCGCCAGCAGCCCATGGACAGGGGCCGTGAACACTGAAGCTTTCTTT
cdr3_aa: CASSPWTGAVNTEAFF

v_call: TRBV13
j_call: TRBJ1-1
d_call: NA
clone_size: few
cdr3_nt: TGTGCCAGCAGCGCTGTGGGCACTGAAGCTTTCTTT
cdr3_aa: CASSAVGTEAFF

v_call: TRBV5-4
j_call: TRBJ2-5
d_call: TRBD1
clone_size: NA
cdr3_nt: TGTGCCAGCAGCTTGGCCGGGACAGGGGGCTTGGAGACCCAGTACTTC
cdr3_aa: CASSLAGTGGLETQYF